These 5 T cell receptor beta chains were all obtained from the same sample, sequenced in a study of cytomegalovirus exposure and HLA in healthy donors. The study ran its PCR with 60 Vbeta and 13 Jbeta primers. The method was immunoSEQ multiplex PCR; TCRdb's version includes in-frame clones alone and lacks a portion of them. The repertoire holds approximately 130,000 clones, approximately 82% seen once, with approximately 3% in the top ten. The sequencing sample was made of PBMCs. The receptors were sampled from a boy younger than 10 in good health and CMV-seronegative.

The chain recombines TRBV5-8 with TRBJ2-1; 7 nucleotides align to TRBD1. V trimming: 2 bases; J trimming: 5 bases; junction bases outside the gene matches: 10. The CDR3 runs to 16 residues. Germline V lookup: CDR1 SGHTS, CDR2 YDEGEE. DNA of the CDR3: TGTGCCAGCAGCTTCTACAGGGGCCGAAGGAACAATGAGCAGTTCTTC. It codes for CASSFYRGRRNNEQFF.

This clone showed up just a few times. The chain links TRBV6-6 to TRBJ1-3; D possibly corresponds to TRBD1 (5 bases). Trimming removed 6 bases from V and 0 bases from J, with 15 bases in between. Germline assignment: CDR1 MNHNY and CDR2 SVGAGI (reference sequence). This CDR3 region has 16 residues. In DNA, the CDR3 is TGTGCCAGCAGATCCACCACAGGCCCCTCTGGAAACACCATATATTTT. This gives the protein CASRSTTGPSGNTIYF.

This clone was seen a single time. The chain couples TRBV27 to TRBJ2-1; D is possibly TRBD2 (6 bases). The CDR3 is made up of 15 amino acids. Germline-derived CDR1 and CDR2 are MNHEY and SMNVEV (reference sequence). Trimming shortened V by 2 bases and J by 7 bases, and 15 bases separated the two germline ends. The CDR3: CASSLRSGLLNEQFF. In nucleotides, the CDR3 is TGTGCCAGCAGTTTACGGTCGGGACTCTTAAATGAGCAGTTCTTC.

This chain connects TRBV7-2 to TRBJ2-2; TRBD1 aligns across 8 bases. From germline, CDR1 is SGHTA and CDR2 FQGNSA. The CDR3 contains 19 residues. After removal of 2 bases from V and 0 bases from J, the junction contained 11 bases not matched to a gene. The CDR3 here is CASSLLPGQEATNTGELFF. The DNA of the CDR3 is TGTGCCAGCAGCTTACTACCGGGACAGGAAGCCACGAACACCGGGGAGCTGTTTTTT.

The chain joins TRBV19 to TRBJ1-1; D remains unclear. The germline CDR1 and CDR2 sequences are LNHDA and SQIVND (reference sequence). The CDR3 runs to 15 residues. The ends were cut back, 4 bases at V and 1 base at J, with 13 bases in the middle. CDR3 sequence (DNA): TGTGCCAGTAGTAATAGGAGGACGCCGAACACTGAAGCTTTCTTT. This translates into CASSNRRTPNTEAFF. The whole variable domain, remainder taken from reference TRBV19 and TRBJ1-1, is DGGITQSPKYLFRKEGQNVTLSCEQNLNHDAMYWYRQDPGQGLRLIYYSQIVNDFQKGDIAEGYSVSREKKESFPLTVTSAQKNPTAFYLCASSNRRTPNTEAFFGQGTRLTVV.